The next 5 T cell receptor beta chains were all read from a single sample in a study of T-cell memory formation after mild COVID-19 (dated by TCRdb to the early 2020s). To prepare the library, 5' RACE was applied. Sequenced on an Illumina NovaSeq 6000. The public reads were reanalyzed by TCRdb: fastp trimming at Q25, MiXCR alignment, in-frame beta chains only. Records with the same CDR3 protein are collapsed into one entry carrying the most frequent genes and DNA. A total of under 85,000 distinct CDR3 sequences appear in this sample, roughly 13% of them only once. The top ten clonotypes cover 30% to 35% of the sample. Sample: PBMCs or a T cell subset sorted from them (not recorded which). Receptor source: an adult woman who had mild COVID-19 (a few samples of this study predate the infection). The sample titles of this study are shuffled in the database, so cell type and time point are left out; the donor was told from shared clones.

V gene TRBV2 combines with J gene TRBJ2-5; perhaps TRBD2 as D (6 bases). Germline V gene sequence: CDR1 SNHLY, CDR2 FYNNEI. This CDR3 is built from 13 residues. Deletions cut 6 bases from V and 4 bases from J, with 12 bases between. CDR3 residues: CASRRGSGETQYF. CDR3 nucleotide sequence: TGTGCCAGCAGGAGGGGTAGCGGAGAGACCCAGTACTTC.

The chain has TRBV20-1 and TRBJ2-7, with D unclear. The V gene lost 6 bases and the J gene lost 2 bases, with 14 bases spanning the gap. CDR1 DFQATT and CDR2 SNEGSKA come from the germline V gene (reference sequence). This CDR3 has 13 residues. The chain's CDR3 is CSAEPDHTYEQYF. Here the CDR3 DNA reads TGCAGTGCGGAACCAGACCATACCTACGAGCAGTACTTC.

This clonotype occurred a few times. The gene calls are TRBV20-1 and TRBJ1-1; D ambiguous. The V end lost 2 bases, the J end lost 8 bases, and 27 bases lay between the germline ends. CDR3 length: 17 residues. In germline, CDR1 is DFQATT, CDR2 SNEGSKA (reference sequence). The CDR3 loop reads CSARPPNRATDSPEAFF. CDR3 DNA sequence: TGCAGTGCTAGACCCCCAAACCGGGCAACGGATAGTCCCGAAGCTTTCTTT.

The rearrangement links TRBV7-9 to TRBJ2-3; 9 nucleotides align to TRBD2. Trimming removed 5 bases from V and 3 bases from J; junction bases left unmatched: 6. There are 15 residues in the CDR3. The germline CDR1 and CDR2 sequences are SEHNR and FQNEAQ (reference sequence). CDR3: CASSILAGFTDTQYF. The CDR3 DNA sequence: TGTGCCAGCAGCATCCTAGCGGGGTTTACAGATACGCAGTATTTT.

The gene calls are TRBV4-1 and TRBJ2-1, with 10 bases that match TRBD2. Trimming took 1 base from V and 8 from J; bases not matched to a gene: 5. CDR3 size: 15 residues. Germline-derived CDR1 and CDR2 are MGHRA and YSYEKL. The DNA for the CDR3 is TGCGCCAGCAGCCAAGTAGCGGGAGGATACGATGAGCAGTTCTTC. Protein sequence: CASSQVAGGYDEQFF.